Listed here are 18 T cell receptor beta chains from one sample, sequenced in a study of identical twins. Using its own MiXCR run on the 5' RACE reads, TCRdb lists one record per CDR3 protein. This table has 300,000 to 350,000 distinct CDR3 sequences, about 12% appearing once. These same records also appear under a second study, on yellow fever vaccine responses in identical twins.

Sequencing was carried out using CD8+ T cells sorted from blood. Receptors originate from a young woman in good health.

This clonotype was recorded once. The chain couples TRBV27 to TRBJ2-1; possible D gene TRBD1, 5 bases. V was cut by 5 bases and J by 7 bases, with 15 bases left in between. This CDR3 comprises 14 residues. From germline, CDR1 is MNHEY and CDR2 SMNVEV (reference sequence). The CDR3 reads CASSLRQGGNEQFF. CDR3 DNA: TGTGCCAGCAGTCTGCGGCAGGGTGGGAATGAGCAGTTCTTC.

The chain links TRBV7-6 to TRBJ2-7; the match to TRBD1 covers 9 bases. CDR3 length: 15 residues. CDR1 SGHVS and CDR2 FNYEAQ come from the germline V gene. Trimming at V came to 5 bases and at J to 5 bases, leaving 10 bases not matched to a gene. The CDR3 DNA is TGTGCCAGCAGCCCCACGGGACAGGGTCGGAACGAGCAGTACTTC. Amino acid sequence: CASSPTGQGRNEQYF.

V is TRBV9 and J is TRBJ2-1; TRBD2 aligns across 11 bases. V lost 3 bases and J lost 9; bases outside the gene matches: 8. The CDR3 runs to 15 residues. Germline values: CDR1 SGDLS, CDR2 YYNGEE. CDR3 region: CASSGTSGRNLEQFF. As DNA, the CDR3 is TGTGCCAGCAGCGGTACTAGCGGGAGAAATCTTGAGCAGTTCTTC.

This chain joins TRBV7-9 and TRBJ1-6; 7 bases fit TRBD1. V shed 5 bases, J shed 7 bases, and the junction held 8 bases outside the gene matches. CDR3 length: 15 amino acids. Per germline, CDR1 SEHNR and CDR2 FQNEAQ (reference sequence). The CDR3 here is CASSGQTGLNSPLHF. As DNA, the CDR3 is TGTGCCAGCAGCGGGCAGACAGGGTTGAATTCACCCCTCCACTTT.

This clonotype was seen more than once but under ten times. V usage is TRBV27 and J usage is TRBJ2-7; 9 bases agree with TRBD1. The germline V gene has CDR1 MNHEY and CDR2 SMNVEV (reference sequence). The junction had 3 bases not matched to a gene; V was cut back by 4 bases and J by 2 bases. This CDR3 is 14 amino acids long. The CDR3 spells CASSSGQGTYEQYF. The CDR3 nucleotides read TGTGCCAGCAGTTCTGGACAGGGGACCTACGAGCAGTACTTC.

This clonotype has more than one count but fewer than ten. The chain uses TRBV6-6 and TRBJ1-2; a weak D match, TRBD1 (6 bases). The CDR3 extends over 11 amino acids. V shed 8 bases and J shed 4 bases, with 8 bases lying between them. Per the germline V gene, CDR1 is MNHNY and CDR2 is SVGAGI (reference sequence). CDR3 amino acids: CASQGSYGYTF. The DNA of the CDR3 is TGTGCCAGCCAGGGGAGCTATGGCTACACCTTC.

V gene TRBV20-1 combines with J gene TRBJ2-1, with TRBD1 matching 9 bases. The V gene's germline CDR1 is DFQATT and CDR2 SNEGSKA (reference sequence). Germline trimming cut 3 bases from V and 7 bases from J; bases unmatched to any gene: 4. The CDR3 is 13 residues long. The CDR3 region is CSASPGQGNEQFF. The CDR3 region has the DNA TGCAGTGCTAGCCCGGGACAGGGTAATGAGCAGTTCTTC.

This clonotype appeared a few times. The V and J genes are TRBV4-1 and TRBJ1-5; D gene unclear. The CDR3 runs to 16 residues. The germline gives CDR1 MGHRA, CDR2 YSYEKL. V lost 0 bases, J lost 0 bases, and 9 bases lay in between. The CDR3 bases are TGCGCCAGCAGCCAAGATGGGGTCCCTAGCAATCAGCCCCAGCATTTT. Amino acid sequence: CASSQDGVPSNQPQHF.

This clonotype turned up a few times. The V gene is TRBV12-3 or TRBV12-4, the J gene TRBJ2-1; TRBD2 aligns across 8 bases. V was clipped by 4 bases and J by 6 bases; unmatched bases: 5. The CDR3 runs to 14 residues. This CDR3 reads CASSWAGGPNEQFF. The CDR3 DNA is TGTGCCAGCAGTTGGGCGGGAGGACCCAATGAGCAGTTCTTC.

This chain joins TRBV10-2 and TRBJ2-1; D may be TRBD2 (6 bases). The germline gives CDR1 WSHSY, CDR2 SAAADI. This CDR3 is built from 17 residues. V was cut by 10 bases and J by 0 bases, with 22 bases left in between. CDR3 DNA sequence: TGCGCCATTCCGTACCCGCTAGCGCTAAGCTCCTACAATGAGCAGTTCTTC. Encoded protein: CAIPYPLALSSYNEQFF.

This chain connects TRBV7-9 to TRBJ1-2; D unresolved. Trimming pared 5 bases from V and 6 bases from J, leaving 7 bases between. CDR1 and CDR2 from the germline V gene are SEHNR and FQNEAQ (reference sequence). The CDR3 loop spans 11 amino acids. CDR3 residues: CASSPTDGYTF. The CDR3 DNA reads TGTGCCAGCAGCCCCACGGATGGCTACACCTTC. The full variable domain, completed using reference TRBV7-9 and TRBJ1-2, is DTGVSQNPRHKITKRGQNVTFRCDPISEHNRLYWYRQTLGQGPEFLTYFQNEAQLEKSRLLSDRFSAERPKGSFSTLEIQRTEQGDSAMYLCASSPTDGYTFGSGTRLTVV.

This clonotype was counted at least ten times. This rearrangement joins TRBV24-1 to TRBJ1-5; D not resolved. V lost 4 bases and J lost 3, with 9 bases in between. In germline, CDR1 is KGHDR, CDR2 SFDVKD. CDR3 length equals 14 residues. This chain's CDR3 is CATSDWPPNQPQHF. CDR3 nucleotides: TGTGCCACCAGTGACTGGCCTCCCAATCAGCCCCAGCATTTT.

This clonotype was detected a few times. The genes are TRBV7-3 and TRBJ2-3; D gene ambiguous. The CDR3 runs 13 residues. V was trimmed by 3 bases and J by 2 bases, leaving 6 bases between them. CDR1 SGHTA and CDR2 FQGTGA come from the germline V gene. The CDR3 loop reads CASSFNPTDTQYF. CDR3 DNA: TGTGCCAGCAGCTTTAATCCCACAGATACGCAGTATTTT.

This clonotype was counted a few times. This chain uses TRBV21-1 with TRBJ1-6; TRBD1, the table's D call, lacks a check against the DNA. TRBV21-1 is listed as a pseudogene. This CDR3 is built from 18 residues. The CDR3 DNA follows: TGTGCCAGCAGCAAAGAAAAGTACCGGGACAGGGAAGATTCACCCCTCCACTTT. Its protein product is CASSKEKYRDREDSPLHF.

The V and J genes are TRBV9 and TRBJ2-1, with D possibly being TRBD2 (6 bases). This CDR3 contains 15 residues. The V gene lost 0 bases and the J gene lost 8 bases, with 15 bases spanning the gap. Germline V gene sequence: CDR1 SGDLS, CDR2 YYNGEE. The CDR3 region is CASSVGVGSGDEQFF. Here the CDR3 DNA reads TGTGCCAGCAGCGTAGGCGTCGGGAGCGGCGATGAGCAGTTCTTC.

The chain joins TRBV18 to TRBJ2-5, with TRBD2 matching 10 bases. Germline V gives CDR1 KGHSH, CDR2 LQKENI. J lost 1 base, V lost 4 bases, and 3 bases had no gene match. The CDR3 is made up of 15 amino acids. The CDR3 sequence is CASSRSGGGQETQYF. The CDR3 DNA sequence: TGTGCCAGCTCACGGAGCGGGGGGGGCCAAGAGACCCAGTACTTC.

The CDR3, as DNA: TGTGCCAGCTCACCACCCCGGGACCAAGAGACCCAGTACTTC. Protein sequence: CASSPPRDQETQYF. The J gene is TRBJ2-5, the V gene TRBV18; D not certain. The CDR3 loop spans 14 amino acids. Trimming cost V 0 bases and J 0 bases, with 5 bases left between them. Germline lookup yields CDR1 KGHSH and CDR2 LQKENI.

This chain joins TRBV7-8 and TRBJ2-1, with D tentatively TRBD2 (5 bases). V lost 6 bases, J lost 6 bases, and 12 bases lay in between. This CDR3 is built from 13 residues. Germline lookup yields CDR1 SGHVS and CDR2 FQNEAQ. CDR3 region: CASRDLAGNEQFF. Written as DNA, the CDR3 is TGTGCCAGCAGGGACCTAGCCGGCAATGAGCAGTTCTTC.